This entry features one T cell receptor (beta chain) sequence. Per the original data handling: Quantification of nucleated cells was approximated via reference gene primer amplification. Produced via immunoSEQ multiplex PCR; TCRdb's table is partial and in-frame only. That table is the source of V, J and clone size, and D and trimming were worked out from the DNA. This table has more than 85,000 clones, about 71% appearing once. The V segment lost 2 bases and the J segment 1 base; nucleotides outside the gene matches: 4. Per the germline V gene, CDR1 is ENHRY and CDR2 is SYGVKD. The CDR3 runs to 16 residues. This entry is derived from a study of blood T cell repertoires in COVID-19. Whole-study context: The study drew acute and convalescent COVID-19 samples from the United States, Italy and Spain. T cells, B-cell-depleted T cells, or PBMCs provided the cDNA or gDNA that served as material.

This chain connects TRBV10-3 to TRBJ1-4, with 7 bases matching TRBD1. The receptor was isolated from a woman between 45 and 60 years old with acute or convalescent COVID-19. The sequenced sample consisted of peripheral blood. The CDR3 is CAISEKGARTNEKLFF. In DNA, the CDR3 is TGTGCCATCAGTGAGAAGGGGGCGCGAACTAATGAAAAACTGTTTTTT.